The next 17 T cell receptor beta chains were all read from a single sample in a study of T cell responses to AZD1222 COVID-19 vaccine (dated by TCRdb to 2020 to 2022). Library preparation was by the immunoSEQ multiplex PCR assay. TCRdb provides this immuneACCESS table in a form limited to in-frame rearrangements. Some clones are lacking; in checked studies, under half of them reflect an unresolved V gene, and why the rest are absent is not known. The sample table holds some 130,000 clones, of which 75% to 90% were seen once. The leading ten clones occupy around 8% of the sample. The label giving this sample's time point can be read as: baseline before first vaccination. The sample in question was peripheral blood, obtained on day 0 of AZD1222 vaccination. Every receptor here comes from an adult in good health.

The chain links TRBV6-5 to TRBJ1-5, with D perhaps matching TRBD1 (6 bases). Trimming removed 6 bases at V and 3 bases at J, with 9 bases between. The germline CDR1 and CDR2 sequences are MNHEY and SVGAGI. The CDR3 consists of 13 residues. The CDR3: CASSTGINQPQHF. For the CDR3, the DNA is TGTGCCAGCAGCACAGGGATCAATCAGCCCCAGCATTTT.

The J gene is TRBJ2-1, the V gene TRBV28; TRBD2 matches 9 bases. The germline gives CDR1 MDHEN, CDR2 SYDVKM. This CDR3 has 17 amino acids. Germline trimming cut 7 bases from V and 1 base from J; bases unmatched to any gene: 11. This CDR3 reads CASTSSGERKSYNEQFF. CDR3 nucleotides: TGTGCCAGCACCTCTAGCGGGGAAAGAAAGTCCTACAATGAGCAGTTCTTC.

The V gene is TRBV28, the J gene TRBJ1-2; 7 nucleotides line up with TRBD1. Losses at the gene ends were 5 bases for V and 5 bases for J; bases not matched to a gene: 11. The CDR3 extends over 15 amino acids. Germline lookup yields CDR1 MDHEN and CDR2 SYDVKM. The CDR3 is CASSPPPGQEYGYTF. The CDR3 DNA reads as TGTGCCAGCAGTCCCCCACCAGGACAGGAATATGGCTACACCTTC.

By share, this clone ranks as medium-sized. This sequence joins TRBV19 and TRBJ1-5, with TRBD1 matching over 9 bases. V dropped 7 bases and J dropped 7; count of bases not matched to a gene: 8. The germline gives CDR1 LNHDA, CDR2 SQIVND (reference sequence). CDR3 length equals 14 residues. The CDR3 protein is CASTDRGKGQPQHF. The CDR3 DNA reads TGTGCCAGTACAGACAGGGGGAAGGGGCAGCCCCAGCATTTT.

The V and J genes are TRBV18 and TRBJ1-3, with 7 bases aligning to TRBD1. Trimming cost V 2 bases and J 2 bases; bases outside gene matches: 12. Per germline, CDR1 KGHSH and CDR2 LQKENI. CDR3 length equals 18 residues. This chain's CDR3 is CASSPALDRARPGNTIYF. CDR3 nucleotides: TGTGCCAGCTCACCAGCATTAGACAGGGCAAGACCTGGAAACACCATATATTTT.

CDR3 DNA sequence: TGTGCCAGCGGGGGACAGGGGAGAGGTAATTCACCCCTCCACTTT. The encoded protein is CASGGQGRGNSPLHF. The chain carries TRBV28 and TRBJ1-6; 10 nucleotides agree with TRBD1. The CDR3 loop spans 15 amino acids. Per the germline V gene, CDR1 is MDHEN and CDR2 is SYDVKM. Trimming at V came to 8 bases and at J to 6 bases, leaving 7 bases not matched to a gene.

The chain carries TRBV4-1 and TRBJ1-1; D remains ambiguous. Trimming left V 3 bases short and J 3 bases short, with 11 bases between. The CDR3 has 14 amino acids. Germline-derived CDR1 and CDR2 are MGHRA and YSYEKL. The CDR3 here is CASSHLDSDTEAFF. In DNA, the CDR3 is TGCGCCAGCAGCCACCTGGACTCGGACACTGAAGCTTTCTTT.

The rearrangement joins TRBV2 to TRBJ1-2; D not certain. Germline V gene sequence: CDR1 SNHLY, CDR2 FYNNEI. The CDR3 extends over 13 amino acids. V lost 2 bases to trimming and J lost 5 bases, with 9 bases between them. CDR3 sequence reads: CASSERADYGYTF. The CDR3 DNA sequence: TGTGCCAGCAGTGAAAGGGCCGATTATGGCTACACCTTC.

The table lists this clone with a count of one. V and J are TRBV4-1 and TRBJ1-1, with D uncertain. V was shortened by 0 bases and J by 1 base, with 12 bases between the two germline ends. The CDR3 loop spans 16 amino acids. Per germline, CDR1 MGHRA and CDR2 YSYEKL. This chain's CDR3 is CASSQDPDNPNTEAFF. CDR3 DNA sequence: TGCGCCAGCAGCCAAGACCCCGACAACCCGAACACTGAAGCTTTCTTT.

The CDR3 protein is CASSLGLFEQYF. The CDR3 bases are TGTGCCAGCAGCTTGGGGCTTTTCGAGCAGTACTTC. The chain couples TRBV5-6 to TRBJ2-7; no firm D call. The V end lost 0 bases, the J end lost 6 bases, and 7 bases lay between the germline ends. The CDR3 runs 12 residues. CDR1 is SGHDT and CDR2 is YYEEEE in the germline V gene. Together with reference TRBV5-6 and TRBJ2-7, the CDR3 gives the full variable domain: DAGVTQSPTHLIKTRGQQVTLRCSPKSGHDTVSWYQQALGQGPQFIFQYYEEEERQRGNFPDRFSGHQFPNYSSELNVNALLLGDSALYLCASSLGLFEQYFGPGTRLTVT.

This chain uses TRBV27 with TRBJ1-2, with D perhaps TRBD1 (6 bases). The V end lost 6 bases, the J end lost 8 bases, and 19 bases lay between the germline ends. The length of the CDR3 is 14 residues. CDR1 MNHEY and CDR2 SMNVEV come from the germline V gene (reference sequence). The DNA of the CDR3 is TGTGCCAGCAGGCTGGGGGGGGCCCCTGGAGGCTACACCTTC. Protein product: CASRLGGAPGGYTF.

The chain links TRBV5-3 to TRBJ1-2; unclear D gene. Being an ORF, TRBV5-3 has a function that is uncertain. The V end lost 10 bases, the J end lost 0 bases, and 22 bases lay between the germline ends. This CDR3 has 16 amino acids. The CDR3 is CACRCGFFFPNYGYTF. DNA for the CDR3: TGTGCCTGCAGGTGTGGATTTTTTTTTCCTAACTATGGCTACACCTTC.

This clone appeared once. V gene TRBV2 combines with J gene TRBJ2-2; TRBD1 aligns across 7 bases. The CDR3 covers 15 residues. Germline V CDR1 and CDR2: SNHLY, FYNNEI. V gave up 3 bases and J gave up 3 bases; unmatched junction bases: 4. The chain's CDR3 is CASSDTGAYTGELFF. CDR3 DNA sequence: TGTGCCAGCAGTGATACAGGGGCCTACACCGGGGAGCTGTTTTTT.

This chain links TRBV6-5 with TRBJ1-1; D remains unclear. Germline V gives CDR1 MNHEY, CDR2 SVGAGI. The CDR3 contains 14 residues. The V end lost 10 bases, the J end lost 0 bases, and 15 bases lay between the germline ends. The CDR3 is CATKPRRMNTEAFF. The CDR3 coding sequence is TGTGCCACCAAACCCAGGAGGATGAACACTGAAGCTTTCTTT.

This chain uses TRBV28 with TRBJ1-3; D not resolved. CDR3 length: 14 residues. Per germline, CDR1 MDHEN and CDR2 SYDVKM. V lost 5 bases and J lost 2, with 10 bases in between. This CDR3 is CASSLLRPGNTIYF. The CDR3 coding sequence is TGTGCCAGCAGTCTACTGCGGCCTGGAAACACCATATATTTT.

The chain carries TRBV7-9 and TRBJ2-6; TRBD1 is a possible D gene (5 bases). The length of the CDR3 is 15 residues. V was cut by 5 bases and J by 4 bases, with 12 bases left in between. The germline V gene encodes CDR1 SEHNR and CDR2 FQNEAQ (reference sequence). The CDR3 loop is CASSVRVSGANVLTF. The DNA of the CDR3 is TGTGCCAGCAGCGTCAGGGTGTCCGGGGCCAACGTCCTGACTTTC. The entire variable domain, with the rest obtained from reference TRBV7-9 and TRBJ2-6, is as follows: DTGVSQNPRHKITKRGQNVTFRCDPISEHNRLYWYRQTLGQGPEFLTYFQNEAQLEKSRLLSDRFSAERPKGSFSTLEIQRTEQGDSAMYLCASSVRVSGANVLTFGAGSRLTVL.

As DNA, the CDR3 is TGTGCCAGCAGGCCGATGGGCAAGCCTTATGATTCTAGCAATCAGCCCCAGCATTTT. Translation: CASRPMGKPYDSSNQPQHF. V and J are TRBV27 and TRBJ1-5; D is uncertain. CDR3 length: 19 amino acids. From germline, CDR1 is MNHEY and CDR2 SMNVEV (reference sequence). V lost 6 bases to trimming and J lost 0 bases, with 24 bases between them.